This T cell receptor beta chain was identified in a study of regulatory T cells in long-lasting Graves disease (dated by TCRdb to about 2021). Regarding the complete study: Patients with newly diagnosed Graves' disease had been on antithyroid drugs for under 3 months. Patients with persistent Graves' disease were compared with patients with newly diagnosed Graves' disease using TCR sequencing and RNA sequencing of peripheral blood. The study was conducted in China and was registered as a clinical trial. TCR sequencing covered some 13 persistent and some 20 newly diagnosed Graves' disease patients, 33 samples in total. Study-level results and caveats: The small sample size was acknowledged by the authors as a limitation that may reduce accuracy. The study examined only peripheral blood because the primary lesion, thyroid tissue, could not be accessed. Only the TCR beta chain was sequenced and analyzed. A larger number of public clonotypes was shared among persistent patients (fewer than 3,000) than among newly diagnosed patients (roughly 930). Compared with newly diagnosed patients, persistent Graves' disease patients had lower TCR Shannon entropy and fewer highly expanded clones, which suggests clonal expansion.

This clonotype was recorded many times. Which antigen it targets is not known. The input lacks base qualities; no much larger clone sits a single base away. Interpreted using the paper, the time point label stands for: newly diagnosed GD, antithyroid drugs for less than 3 months. For both TCR sequencing and RNA sequencing, RNA was extracted from PBMCs using TRIzol. The diagnosis of Graves' disease followed American Thyroid Association guidelines. Recruitment of patients was carried out at an endocrinology department in Xi'an, China. From each patient, around 9 milliliters of peripheral blood was collected into an EDTA anticoagulant tube. Ficoll Paque Plus density gradient separation was used to isolate PBMCs, and no further T cell sorting was done. An Agilent 2100 Bioanalyzer and agarose gel were used to check RNA quality, and a NanoDrop 2000 was used to measure RNA concentration. Library creation used multiplex PCR. TCRdb records Illumina HiSeq 4000 as the sequencer. iRepertoire HTBI primers and Arm-PCR amplification of CDR3 regions were used to construct TCR beta libraries. Gel purification was performed on PCR products prior to sequencing. On the study's bioinformatics: A total of fewer than 70 TRBV and about 13 TRBJ segments were identified across samples and were used for gene usage analysis of CDR3 amino acid clonotypes. Filtered high-quality paired reads were merged into contigs using COPE and FqMerger. BLAST was used to align contigs to IMGT TRBV, TRBD and TRBJ reference genes, and CDR3 was defined according to IMGT. Clonotypes above 0.1% frequency were classified as highly expanded clones. Shannon entropy was used to measure repertoire diversity, and the Gini coefficient was used to measure V-J evenness. A clonotype found in more than one individual was treated as public. The public reads were reprocessed in TCRdb via fastp at Q25 and MiXCR, keeping in-frame beta chains. Each record represents a unique CDR3 protein, reported with the most common genes and DNA among its rows. These V and J calls originate from TCRdb's pipeline instead of the authors' own analysis. The sample data list some 500,000 distinct CDR3 sequences, and roughly 14% of these were observed just once. Roughly 9.7% of the sample belongs to the ten largest clones.

The same sample was also used in a study of T cells in Graves' hyperthyroidism and ophthalmopathy. The second study's authors report: A patient counted as having stable Graves' hyperthyroidism if no progression to ophthalmopathy occurred over 18 months of follow-up. Hyperthyroidism patients were newly diagnosed, with disease duration under 2 months, and aged 18 to 65 years. The study excluded patients with uncontrolled infections, other autoimmune diseases, pregnancy or lactation. Clinical symptoms, serum thyroxine and TRAb, thyroid ultrasound, and orbital computed tomography formed the basis for the diagnoses. For the first round of RT-PCR on the TCR CDR3, the HTBI primer set was used together with the Qiagen OneStep RT-PCR kit. Blood samples also contained most of the expanded thyroid clonotypes (frequency above 0.001), which suggests that blood repertoires may reflect thyroid immune responses. A model built on a 13 V-J signature distinguished ophthalmopathy from stable hyperthyroidism, reaching roughly 88% sensitivity and 81.08% specificity in cross-validation and 80%/75% in testing. In validation, the model predicted progression to ophthalmopathy a median of about 6 months before onset, with about 70% sensitivity and about 75% specificity. To identify TCR V-J signatures that set the groups apart, the researchers used a discovery cohort of 100 patients, made up of 40 to 45 with Graves' ophthalmopathy and 57 with stable Graves' hyperthyroidism. Whether ophthalmopathy could be predicted prospectively was tested in an independent validation cohort made up of 18 to 20 hyperthyroidism patients plus 17 patients who later progressed to ophthalmopathy. The approximately 90 discovery patients were divided at random into training and test sets in a 7:3 ratio. The study also compared thyroid tissue and blood T-cell repertoires from roughly 6 Graves' hyperthyroidism patients. After sampling, hyperthyroidism patients received methimazole starting at 30 mg daily, and ophthalmopathy patients received high-dose intravenous methylprednisolone. The libraries were constructed in a second round of multiplex PCR and then size-selected and purified. Paired-end sequencing of the libraries was performed with 100 bp reads on an Illumina HiSeq2000. SOAPnuke was used to process the raw data, with reads discarded if the reads contained adapters or uncalled bases, had a mean Phred below 15, or lacked an exact constant-primer or identifier match. High-quality paired reads were merged with COPE v1.2.5, and unique nucleotide sequences were defined as clonotypes. Clonotypes were aligned to IMGT TRBV, TRBD and TRBJ reference segments using MiTCR v1.1. Only V-J combinations with frequency above 0.0001, covering about 99% of repertoires, were analysed. The TCS score was defined as F50 (clonal expansion) divided by E x V (chaos), with BLOSUM62-based TCRdist calculated between CDR3 peptides within each V-J. Welch's t-statistics and random forest reduced around 520 V-J features to around 14, which were used in a naive Bayes classifier (R e1071). Sample size was not statistically predetermined, and blinding of investigators to group allocation was not performed. The paper describes TCR Vbeta CDR3 sequencing of 140 or so peripheral blood samples, made up of 40 to 45 ophthalmopathy patients, over 70 hyperthyroidism patients and approximately 17 progressor patients.

The receptor comes from a man aged 25-40 years with Graves disease. Donor details come from another sample of the same person, matched by shared clones. This specimen consisted of peripheral blood mononuclear cells (PBMCs), obtained at new diagnosis, from a patient treated with antithyroid drugs.

The DNA reads TGTGCCAGCAGTGGACTAGCGGGACAGGGAAATGAGCAGTTCTTC. Translated, it reads CASSGLAGQGNEQFF. The receptor chain draws on TRBV25-1 and TRBJ2-1; 11 bases in the junction line up with TRBD2. Trimming takes 4 bases off V and 7 bases off J; junction bases not matched to a gene: 6. Per the germline V gene, MGHDK is the CDR1 and SYGVNS is the CDR2. The CDR3 runs 15 amino acids, cysteine and phenylalanine included. Here the CDR3 DNA is all that survives: 45 bases in frame from base 1.